This T cell receptor (beta chain) was sequenced during a study of T cell repertoires in cytomegalovirus infection. V trimming: 1 base; J trimming: 4 bases; junction bases outside the gene matches: 0. Germline CDR1 reads DFQATT; CDR2 reads SNEGSKA (reference sequence). The CDR3 is 12 amino acids. From the reads, TCRdb called clonotypes with MiXCR, one entry per CDR3 protein. In the table there are 200,000 to 300,000 distinct CDR3 sequences, approximately 9.1% of which are singletons. This clonotype was found a few times. The chain has TRBV20-1 and TRBJ2-7, with 8 positions matching TRBD2. Input material: PBMCs. The sequence was obtained from a human donor in good health (CMV status not recorded). Some clones in this sample may be carry-over from other donors' samples. CDR3 sequence reads: CSARGLAYEQYF. CDR3 in DNA: TGCAGTGCTAGAGGACTAGCGTACGAGCAGTACTTC.